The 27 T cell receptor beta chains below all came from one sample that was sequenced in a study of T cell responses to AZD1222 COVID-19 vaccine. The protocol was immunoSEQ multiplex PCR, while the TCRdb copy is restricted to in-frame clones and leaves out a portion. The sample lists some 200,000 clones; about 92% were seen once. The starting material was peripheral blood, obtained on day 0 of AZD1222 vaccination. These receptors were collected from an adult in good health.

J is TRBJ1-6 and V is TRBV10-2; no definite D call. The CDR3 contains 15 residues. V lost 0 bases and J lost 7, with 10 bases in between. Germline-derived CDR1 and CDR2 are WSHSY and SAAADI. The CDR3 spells CASSESWQQNSPLHF. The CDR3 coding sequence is TGCGCCAGCAGTGAGTCGTGGCAGCAAAATTCACCCCTCCACTTT.

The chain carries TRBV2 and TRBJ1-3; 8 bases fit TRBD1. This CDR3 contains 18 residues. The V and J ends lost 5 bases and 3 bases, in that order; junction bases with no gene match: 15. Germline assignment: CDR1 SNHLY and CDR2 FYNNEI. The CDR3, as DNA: TGTGCCAGCAGTAATCCGGGACAGGTGACAGCAGGTGGAAACACCATATATTTT. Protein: CASSNPGQVTAGGNTIYF.

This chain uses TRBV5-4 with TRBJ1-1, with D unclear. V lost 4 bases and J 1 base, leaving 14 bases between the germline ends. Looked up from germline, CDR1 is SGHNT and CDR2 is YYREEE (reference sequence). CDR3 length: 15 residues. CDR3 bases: TGTGCCAGCAGCCCGCCGCCACCTCAGAACACTGAAGCTTTCTTT. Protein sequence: CASSPPPPQNTEAFF. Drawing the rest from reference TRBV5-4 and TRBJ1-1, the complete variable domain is ETGVTQSPTHLIKTRGQQVTLRCSSQSGHNTVSWYQQALGQGPQFIFQYYREEENGRGNFPPRFSGLQFPNYSSELNVNALELDDSALYLCASSPPPPQNTEAFFGQGTRLTVV.

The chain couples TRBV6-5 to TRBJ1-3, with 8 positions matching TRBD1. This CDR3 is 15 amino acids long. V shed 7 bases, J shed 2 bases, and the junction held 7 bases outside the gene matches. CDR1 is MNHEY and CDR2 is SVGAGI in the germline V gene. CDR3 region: CASIGPGGPGNTIYF. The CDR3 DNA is TGTGCCAGCATCGGGCCAGGGGGCCCTGGAAACACCATATATTTT.

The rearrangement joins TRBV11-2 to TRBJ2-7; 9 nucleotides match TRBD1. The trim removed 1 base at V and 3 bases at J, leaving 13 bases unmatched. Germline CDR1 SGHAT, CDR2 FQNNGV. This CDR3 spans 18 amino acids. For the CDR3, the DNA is TGTGCCAGCAGCTTAGGAAGTCGCGTCGGGACAGGGCTCTACGAGCAGTACTTC. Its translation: CASSLGSRVGTGLYEQYF.

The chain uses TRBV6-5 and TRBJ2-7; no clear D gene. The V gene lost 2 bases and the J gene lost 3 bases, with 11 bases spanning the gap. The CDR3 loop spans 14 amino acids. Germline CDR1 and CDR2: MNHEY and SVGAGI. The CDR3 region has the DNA TGTGCCAGCAGTTACGGAGACACCGACTACGAGCAGTACTTC. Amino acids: CASSYGDTDYEQYF.

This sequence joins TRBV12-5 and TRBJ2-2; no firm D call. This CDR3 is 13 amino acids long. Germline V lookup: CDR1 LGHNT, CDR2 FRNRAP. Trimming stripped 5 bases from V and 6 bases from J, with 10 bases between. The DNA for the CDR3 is TGTGCTAGTGGTCCAGAGTCGGCCGGGGAGCTGTTTTTT. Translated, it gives CASGPESAGELFF.

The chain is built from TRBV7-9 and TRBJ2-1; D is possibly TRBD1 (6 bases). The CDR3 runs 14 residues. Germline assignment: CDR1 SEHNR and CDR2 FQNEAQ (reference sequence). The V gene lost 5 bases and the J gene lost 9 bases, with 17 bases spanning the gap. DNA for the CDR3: TGTGCCAGCAGCCCAGGGGTAGGGGGATTTGAGCAGTTCTTC. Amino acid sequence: CASSPGVGGFEQFF.

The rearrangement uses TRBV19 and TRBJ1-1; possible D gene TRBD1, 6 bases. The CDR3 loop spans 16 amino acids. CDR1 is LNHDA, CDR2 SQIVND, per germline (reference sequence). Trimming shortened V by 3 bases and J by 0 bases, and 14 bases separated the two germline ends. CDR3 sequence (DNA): TGTGCCAGTAGTATGAGGCAGGGGATAGTGAACACTGAAGCTTTCTTT. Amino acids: CASSMRQGIVNTEAFF.

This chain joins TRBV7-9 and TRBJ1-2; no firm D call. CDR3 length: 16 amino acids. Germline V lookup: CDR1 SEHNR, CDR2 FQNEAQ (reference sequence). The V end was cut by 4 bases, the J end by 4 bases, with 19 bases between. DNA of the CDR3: TGTGCCAGCAGCTCACCGGGTCCCAAAGAGGGCTATGGCTACACCTTC. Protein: CASSSPGPKEGYGYTF.

The CDR3 nucleotides read TGTGCCAGCAGCTTAGAGACCCAGCGTCAGCCCCAGCATTTT. It yields the protein CASSLETQRQPQHF. The chain uses TRBV7-9 and TRBJ1-5; no definite D call. CDR3 size: 14 residues. CDR1 and CDR2 from the germline V gene are SEHNR and FQNEAQ (reference sequence). The V end lost 1 base, the J end lost 6 bases, and 10 bases lay between the germline ends.

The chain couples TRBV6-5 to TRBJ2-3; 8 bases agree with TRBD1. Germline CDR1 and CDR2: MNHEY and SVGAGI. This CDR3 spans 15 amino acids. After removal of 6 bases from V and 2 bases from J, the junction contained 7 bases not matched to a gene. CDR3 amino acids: CASRPDRGLTDTQYF. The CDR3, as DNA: TGTGCCAGCAGACCTGACAGGGGCCTCACAGATACGCAGTATTTT.

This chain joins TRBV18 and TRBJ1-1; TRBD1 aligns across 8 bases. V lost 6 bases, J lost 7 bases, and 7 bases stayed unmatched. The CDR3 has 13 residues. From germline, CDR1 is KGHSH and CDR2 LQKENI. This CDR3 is CASSQDRDLEAFF. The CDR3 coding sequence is TGTGCCAGCTCCCAGGACAGGGACCTTGAAGCTTTCTTT.

CDR3 nucleotide sequence: TGTGCCAGCAGCTTTCTCCAGGGCTACACCTTC. This codes for CASSFLQGYTF. The V gene is TRBV5-4, the J gene TRBJ1-2; D not resolved. Germline values: CDR1 SGHNT, CDR2 YYREEE (reference sequence). V was shortened by 2 bases and J by 8 bases, with 7 bases between the two germline ends. The CDR3 contains 11 residues.

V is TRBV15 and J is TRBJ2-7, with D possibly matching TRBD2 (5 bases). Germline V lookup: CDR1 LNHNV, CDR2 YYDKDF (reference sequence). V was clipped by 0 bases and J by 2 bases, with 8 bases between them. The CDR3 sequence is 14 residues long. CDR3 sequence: CATSRDRGAYEQYF. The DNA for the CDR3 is TGTGCCACCAGCAGAGATCGGGGAGCCTACGAGCAGTACTTC.

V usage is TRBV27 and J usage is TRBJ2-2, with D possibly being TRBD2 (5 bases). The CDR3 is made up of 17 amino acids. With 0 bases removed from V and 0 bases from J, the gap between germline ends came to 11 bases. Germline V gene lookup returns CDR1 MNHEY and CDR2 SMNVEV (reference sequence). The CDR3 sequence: CASSLSGDNTNTGELFF. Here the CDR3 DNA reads TGTGCCAGCAGTTTATCGGGAGATAATACGAACACCGGGGAGCTGTTTTTT.

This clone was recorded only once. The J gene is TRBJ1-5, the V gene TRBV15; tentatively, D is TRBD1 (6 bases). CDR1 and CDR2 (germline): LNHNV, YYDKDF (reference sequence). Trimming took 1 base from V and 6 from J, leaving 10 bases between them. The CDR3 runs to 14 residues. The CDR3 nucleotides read TGTGCCACCAGCAGAGGGGGAGGGGGTCAGCCCCAGCATTTT. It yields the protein CATSRGGGGQPQHF.

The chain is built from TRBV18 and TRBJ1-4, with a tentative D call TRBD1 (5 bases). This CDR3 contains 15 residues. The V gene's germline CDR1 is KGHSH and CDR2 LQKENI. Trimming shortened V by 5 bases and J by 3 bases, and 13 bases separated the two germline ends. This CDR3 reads CASSMPGIANEKLFF. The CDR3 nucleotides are TGTGCCAGCTCAATGCCAGGGATCGCTAATGAAAAACTGTTTTTT.

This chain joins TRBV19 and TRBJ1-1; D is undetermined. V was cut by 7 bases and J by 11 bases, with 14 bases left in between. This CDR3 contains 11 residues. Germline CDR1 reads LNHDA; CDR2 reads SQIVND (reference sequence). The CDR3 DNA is TGTGCCAGTACACGAGGGTCGGAGGCTTTCTTT. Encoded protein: CASTRGSEAFF.

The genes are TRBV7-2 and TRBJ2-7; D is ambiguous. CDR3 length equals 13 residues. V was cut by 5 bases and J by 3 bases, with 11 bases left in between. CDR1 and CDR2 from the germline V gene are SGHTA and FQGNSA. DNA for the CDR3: TGTGCCAGCAGCCCCGGGCCCCGCTACGAGCAGTACTTC. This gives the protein CASSPGPRYEQYF. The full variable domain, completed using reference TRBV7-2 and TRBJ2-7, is GAGVSQSPSNKVTEKGKDVELRCDPISGHTALYWYRQSLGQGLEFLIYFQGNSAPDKSGLPSDRFSAERTGGSVSTLTIQRTQQEDSAVYLCASSPGPRYEQYFGPGTRLTVT.

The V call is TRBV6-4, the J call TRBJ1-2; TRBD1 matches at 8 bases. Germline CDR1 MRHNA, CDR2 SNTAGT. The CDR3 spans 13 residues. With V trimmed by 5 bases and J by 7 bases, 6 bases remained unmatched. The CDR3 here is CASSFDRGGGYTF. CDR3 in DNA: TGTGCCAGCAGTTTTGACAGGGGCGGTGGCTACACCTTC.

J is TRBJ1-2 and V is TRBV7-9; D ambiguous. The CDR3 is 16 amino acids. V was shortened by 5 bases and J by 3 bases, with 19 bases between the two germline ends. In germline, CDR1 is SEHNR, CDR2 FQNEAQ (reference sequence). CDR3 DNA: TGTGCCAGCAGCGAGTCCGGACGGCCCAGATACTATGGCTACACCTTC. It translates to CASSESGRPRYYGYTF.

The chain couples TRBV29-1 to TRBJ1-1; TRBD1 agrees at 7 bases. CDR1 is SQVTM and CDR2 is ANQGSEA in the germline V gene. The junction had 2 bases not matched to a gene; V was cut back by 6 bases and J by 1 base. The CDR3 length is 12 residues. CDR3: CSVTGWNTEAFF. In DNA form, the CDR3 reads TGCAGCGTGACAGGGTGGAACACTGAAGCTTTCTTT.

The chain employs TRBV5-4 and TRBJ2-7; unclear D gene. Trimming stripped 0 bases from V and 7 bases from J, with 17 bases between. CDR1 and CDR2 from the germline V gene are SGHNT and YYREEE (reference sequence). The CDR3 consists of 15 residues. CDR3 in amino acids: CASSLAPETFVEQYF. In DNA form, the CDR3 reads TGTGCCAGCAGCTTGGCCCCAGAGACCTTTGTGGAGCAGTACTTC.

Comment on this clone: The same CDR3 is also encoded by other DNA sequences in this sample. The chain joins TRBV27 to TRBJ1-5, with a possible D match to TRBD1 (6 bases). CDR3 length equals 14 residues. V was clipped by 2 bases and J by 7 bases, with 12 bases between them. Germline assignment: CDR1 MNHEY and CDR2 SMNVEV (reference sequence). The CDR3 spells CASSLSGGGQPQHF. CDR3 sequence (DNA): TGTGCCAGCAGTTTAAGTGGGGGCGGGCAGCCCCAGCATTTT.

The CDR3 nucleotides are TGTGCCAGTAGGAAACCCGTGACTGAAGCTTTCTTT. Protein: CASRKPVTEAFF. The V call is TRBV19, the J call TRBJ1-1, with unresolved D. CDR1 LNHDA and CDR2 SQIVND come from the germline V gene (reference sequence). Trimming took 6 bases from V and 5 from J, leaving 10 bases between them. CDR3 length: 12 residues.

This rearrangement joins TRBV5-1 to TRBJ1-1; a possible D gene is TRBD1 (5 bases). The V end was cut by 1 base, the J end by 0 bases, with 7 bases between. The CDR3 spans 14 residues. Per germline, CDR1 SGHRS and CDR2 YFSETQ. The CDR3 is CASSLNRLNTEAFF. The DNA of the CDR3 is TGCGCCAGCAGCTTGAACAGGCTGAACACTGAAGCTTTCTTT.